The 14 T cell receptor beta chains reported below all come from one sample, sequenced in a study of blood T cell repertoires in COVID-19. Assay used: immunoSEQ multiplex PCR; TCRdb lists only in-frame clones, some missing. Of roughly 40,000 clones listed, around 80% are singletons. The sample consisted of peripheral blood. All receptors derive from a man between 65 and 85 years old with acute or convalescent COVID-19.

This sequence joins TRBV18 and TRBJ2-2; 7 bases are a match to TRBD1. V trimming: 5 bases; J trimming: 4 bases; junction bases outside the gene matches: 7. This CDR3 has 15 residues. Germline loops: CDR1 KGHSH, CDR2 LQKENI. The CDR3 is CASSAGQAVTGELFF. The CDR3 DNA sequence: TGTGCCAGCTCAGCCGGACAGGCAGTCACCGGGGAGCTGTTTTTT.

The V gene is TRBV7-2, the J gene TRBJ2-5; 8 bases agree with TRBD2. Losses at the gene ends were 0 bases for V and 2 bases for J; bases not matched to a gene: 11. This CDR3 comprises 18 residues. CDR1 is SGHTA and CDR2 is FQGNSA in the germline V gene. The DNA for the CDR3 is TGTGCCAGCAGCTTAGCTCTTTCGGGGGGGGGAAGGCAAGAGACCCAGTACTTC. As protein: CASSLALSGGGRQETQYF.

The CDR3 bases are TGTGCCAGCAGTTTAAGAGGGTTCTCCCGAAACACTGAAGCTTTCTTT. This encodes CASSLRGFSRNTEAFF. This chain uses TRBV27 with TRBJ1-1; D is uncertain. With 2 bases removed from V and 2 bases from J, the gap between germline ends came to 15 bases. CDR3 length: 16 residues. Germline values: CDR1 MNHEY, CDR2 SMNVEV (reference sequence).

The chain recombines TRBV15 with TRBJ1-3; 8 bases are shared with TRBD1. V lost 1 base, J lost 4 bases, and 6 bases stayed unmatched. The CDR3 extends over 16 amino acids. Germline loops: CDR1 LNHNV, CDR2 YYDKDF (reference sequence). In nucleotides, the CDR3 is TGTGCCACCAGCAGAGGACGGACAGGGCGCGGAAACACCATATATTTT. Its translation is CATSRGRTGRGNTIYF.

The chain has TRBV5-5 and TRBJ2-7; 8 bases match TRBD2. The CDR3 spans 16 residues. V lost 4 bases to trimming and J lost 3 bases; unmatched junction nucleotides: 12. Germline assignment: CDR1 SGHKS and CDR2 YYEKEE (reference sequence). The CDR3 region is CASSLAEAGGVYEQYF. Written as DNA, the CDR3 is TGTGCCAGCAGCCTGGCAGAGGCGGGAGGTGTCTACGAGCAGTACTTC.

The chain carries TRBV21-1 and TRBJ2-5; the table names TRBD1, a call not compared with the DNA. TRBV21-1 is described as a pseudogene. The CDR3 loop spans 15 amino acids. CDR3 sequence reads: CASSPPRQGQETQYF. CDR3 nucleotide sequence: TGTGCCAGCAGCCCCCCCCGACAGGGGCAAGAGACCCAGTACTTC.

CDR3 nucleotide sequence: TGTGCCACCAGTGAAGCTGACAGGCAGTTACTTAGGAACACTGAAGCTTTCTTT. Translation: CATSEADRQLLRNTEAFF. This chain joins TRBV24-1 and TRBJ1-1; perhaps TRBD1 as D (6 bases). The V gene's germline CDR1 is KGHDR and CDR2 SFDVKD. Between the trimmed V and J ends, which lost 4 bases and 1 base, there was a span of 21 bases. There are 18 residues in the CDR3.

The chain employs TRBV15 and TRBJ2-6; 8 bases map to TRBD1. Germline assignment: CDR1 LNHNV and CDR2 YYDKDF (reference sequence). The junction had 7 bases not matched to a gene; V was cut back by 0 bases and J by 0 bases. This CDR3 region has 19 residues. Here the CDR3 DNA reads TGTGCCACCAGCAGAGAAGGACAGGGCGTTTACTCTGGGGCCAACGTCCTGACTTTC. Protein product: CATSREGQGVYSGANVLTF.

Here the CDR3 reads CASATASTKGKNIQYF. In nucleotides, the CDR3 is TGTGCCAGCGCCACAGCCAGTACCAAAGGCAAAAACATTCAGTACTTC. The chain combines TRBV27 with TRBJ2-4; D not resolved. CDR1 is MNHEY and CDR2 is SMNVEV in the germline V gene (reference sequence). The CDR3 has 16 amino acids. Trimming removed 8 bases from V and 3 bases from J, with 20 bases in between.

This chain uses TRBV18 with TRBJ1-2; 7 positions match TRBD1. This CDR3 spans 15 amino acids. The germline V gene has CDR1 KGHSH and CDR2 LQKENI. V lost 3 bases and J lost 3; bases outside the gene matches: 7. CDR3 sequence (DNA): TGTGCCAGCTCACCCTTATCCGGGACAGACTATGGCTACACCTTC. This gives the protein CASSPLSGTDYGYTF.

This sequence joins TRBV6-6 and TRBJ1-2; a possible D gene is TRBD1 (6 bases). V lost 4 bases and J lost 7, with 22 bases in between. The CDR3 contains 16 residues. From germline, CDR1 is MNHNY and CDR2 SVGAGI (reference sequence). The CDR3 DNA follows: TGTGCCAGCAGTTCTACAACAGGGACCCCCCACTCTGGCTACACCTTC. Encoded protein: CASSSTTGTPHSGYTF.

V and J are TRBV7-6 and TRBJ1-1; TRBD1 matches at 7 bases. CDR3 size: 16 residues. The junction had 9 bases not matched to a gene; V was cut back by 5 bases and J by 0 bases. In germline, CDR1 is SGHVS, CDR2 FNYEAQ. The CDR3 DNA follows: TGTGCCAGCAGCCCCGGTCCGGGACAGATGAACACTGAAGCTTTCTTT. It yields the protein CASSPGPGQMNTEAFF.

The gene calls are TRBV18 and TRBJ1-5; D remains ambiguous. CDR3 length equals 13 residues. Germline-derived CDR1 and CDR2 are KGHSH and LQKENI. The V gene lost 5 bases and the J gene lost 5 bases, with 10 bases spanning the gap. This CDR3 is CASSSGGYQPQHF. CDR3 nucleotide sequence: TGTGCCAGCTCATCCGGCGGGTATCAGCCCCAGCATTTT.

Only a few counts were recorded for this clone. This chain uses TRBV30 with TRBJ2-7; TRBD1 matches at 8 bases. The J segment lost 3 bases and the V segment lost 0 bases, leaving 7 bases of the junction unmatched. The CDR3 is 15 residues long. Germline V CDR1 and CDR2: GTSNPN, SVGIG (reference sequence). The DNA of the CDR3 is TGTGCCTGGAGTGTACGGACAGGGAGAAGCTACGAGCAGTACTTC. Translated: CAWSVRTGRSYEQYF.